These 20 T cell receptor beta chains share one sample of origin, sequenced in a study of T cell responses to AZD1222 COVID-19 vaccine. This table comes from immunoSEQ multiplex PCR, and its TCRdb copy is limited to in-frame clones, with some not included. In the table there are 44,000 or so clones, just under 80% of which are singletons. The specimen was peripheral blood, collected 28 days after the second dose of the MenACWY control vaccine. The source of these receptors is an adult who received the MenACWY meningococcal vaccine as a control.

This chain links TRBV19 with TRBJ1-6; D unclear. The germline gives CDR1 LNHDA, CDR2 SQIVND (reference sequence). Between the trimmed V and J ends, which lost 10 bases and 7 bases, there was a span of 20 bases. There are 15 residues in the CDR3. The CDR3 DNA is TGTGCCACCGCCTTGCACTCAGTCGTCAATTCACCCCTCCACTTT. Amino acid sequence: CATALHSVVNSPLHF.

The J gene is TRBJ2-5, the V gene TRBV4-2; tentative D call: TRBD2 (5 bases). This CDR3 spans 14 amino acids. Trimming stripped 4 bases from V and 3 bases from J, with 12 bases between. CDR1 is LGHNA and CDR2 is YNFKEQ in the germline V gene. The chain's CDR3 is CASSRLGSKETQYF. DNA for the CDR3: TGTGCCAGCAGCCGACTTGGGAGTAAAGAGACCCAGTACTTC.

The chain's CDR3 is CASSFLRMNTEAFF. The CDR3 nucleotides are TGTGCCAGCAGCTTTTTACGGATGAACACTGAAGCTTTCTTT. The V and J genes are TRBV7-8 and TRBJ1-1; D not certain. Trimming shortened V by 3 bases and J by 0 bases, and 8 bases separated the two germline ends. The CDR3 consists of 14 residues. Germline CDR1 is SGHVS and CDR2 is FQNEAQ. The whole variable domain, filled in from reference TRBV7-8 and TRBJ1-1, reads GAGVSQSPRYKVAKRGQDVALRCDPISGHVSLFWYQQALGQGPEFLTYFQNEAQLDKSGLPSDRFFAERPEGSVSTLKIQRTQQEDSAVYLCASSFLRMNTEAFFGQGTRLTVV.

The V and J genes are TRBV28 and TRBJ2-6, with D possibly being TRBD1 (5 bases). The V gene's germline CDR1 is MDHEN and CDR2 SYDVKM. Trimming cost V 1 base and J 4 bases, with 8 bases left between them. This CDR3 has 15 residues. CDR3 sequence (DNA): TGTGCCAGCAGTTTATCAGGGAACGGGGCCAACGTCCTGACTTTC. Translating it yields CASSLSGNGANVLTF.

This clone was counted only a few times. J is TRBJ2-5 and V is TRBV3-1 (or the pseudogene TRBV3-2); D ambiguous. Germline loops: CDR1 LGHDT, CDR2 YNNKEL (reference sequence). CDR3 length: 13 residues. V gave up 8 bases and J gave up 1 base, with 11 bases separating them. The CDR3 here is CASGMAVQETQYF. DNA of the CDR3: TGTGCCAGCGGTATGGCAGTCCAAGAGACCCAGTACTTC.

This sequence joins TRBV2 and TRBJ1-2; no reliable D call. V was cut by 5 bases and J by 2 bases, with 12 bases left in between. CDR1 and CDR2 (germline): SNHLY, FYNNEI. This CDR3 is 14 amino acids long. The CDR3 loop reads CASSIQTGNYGYTF. The CDR3 DNA reads as TGTGCCAGCAGTATCCAGACGGGAAACTATGGCTACACCTTC.

V and J are TRBV2 and TRBJ1-5, with no clear D. Per germline, CDR1 SNHLY and CDR2 FYNNEI. V was shortened by 6 bases and J by 6 bases, with 15 bases between the two germline ends. The CDR3 has 14 amino acids. The CDR3: CASRDRVPSQPQHF. The CDR3 DNA reads TGTGCCAGCAGGGATAGGGTTCCCAGTCAGCCCCAGCATTTT.

The rearrangement uses TRBV3-1 (or the pseudogene TRBV3-2) and TRBJ1-1, with 9 bases matching TRBD1. Per the germline V gene, CDR1 is LGHDT and CDR2 is YNNKEL (reference sequence). V lost 4 bases to trimming and J lost 1 base; unmatched junction nucleotides: 4. The CDR3 runs 15 residues. Written as DNA, the CDR3 is TGTGCCAGCAGCCCCGGGACAGGGCCGAACACTGAAGCTTTCTTT. Translation: CASSPGTGPNTEAFF.

This chain uses TRBV12-3 or TRBV12-4 with TRBJ1-2; D remains unclear. V was clipped by 5 bases and J by 4 bases, with 5 bases between them. The CDR3 has 11 residues. The CDR3, as DNA: TGTGCCAGCAGTGGGGTCTATGGCTACACCTTC. Encoded protein: CASSGVYGYTF.

The chain employs TRBV7-2 and TRBJ2-7; D ambiguous. Germline V gene lookup returns CDR1 SGHTA and CDR2 FQGNSA. V dropped 1 base and J dropped 2 bases, with 9 bases sitting between them. This CDR3 contains 14 residues. CDR3 DNA: TGTGCCAGCAGCTTAGAAACAGAACCCTACGAGCAGTACTTC. Its translation is CASSLETEPYEQYF.

The CDR3 DNA reads as TGTGCCAGCGGAAGGACCAGCTCCTACAATGAGCAGTTCTTC. It is translated as CASGRTSSYNEQFF. The chain uses TRBV28 and TRBJ2-1; the D is unclear. The V and J ends lost 8 bases and 0 bases respectively, with 11 bases between them. Germline assignment: CDR1 MDHEN and CDR2 SYDVKM. The CDR3 has 14 amino acids.

The chain carries TRBV6-5 and TRBJ2-1; 13 bases are shared with TRBD2. The CDR3 consists of 15 residues. Germline CDR1 and CDR2: MNHEY and SVGAGI. Germline trimming cut 6 bases from V and 4 bases from J; bases unmatched to any gene: 3. The CDR3: CASRGTSGVYNEQFF. In nucleotides, the CDR3 is TGTGCCAGCAGGGGGACTAGCGGGGTTTACAATGAGCAGTTCTTC.

The chain is built from TRBV10-3 and TRBJ2-7; no firm D call. The ends were cut back, 3 bases at V and 0 bases at J, with 6 bases in the middle. Germline CDR1 reads ENHRY; CDR2 reads SYGVKD. The CDR3 contains 13 residues. CDR3 sequence (DNA): TGTGCCATCAGTGATGGGTACTCCTACGAGCAGTACTTC. This encodes CAISDGYSYEQYF.

The chain employs TRBV4-2 and TRBJ2-5; D is unresolved. V lost 4 bases and J lost 5, with 11 bases in between. Per the germline V gene, CDR1 is LGHNA and CDR2 is YNFKEQ. The CDR3 length is 13 residues. This CDR3 reads CASSLASSETQYF. The CDR3 region has the DNA TGTGCCAGCAGCCTGGCTTCAAGCGAGACCCAGTACTTC.

V is TRBV7-2 and J is TRBJ2-3; possible D gene TRBD2, 5 bases. CDR3 length equals 16 residues. With 6 bases removed from V and 8 bases from J, the gap between germline ends came to 24 bases. Looked up from germline, CDR1 is SGHTA and CDR2 is FQGNSA. CDR3 residues: CASRRILTNRIGTQYF. The CDR3, as DNA: TGTGCCAGCAGGAGAATCCTGACTAATCGCATTGGTACGCAGTATTTT.

This rearrangement joins TRBV19 to TRBJ1-4, with D perhaps matching TRBD1 (5 bases). V was clipped by 6 bases and J by 5 bases, with 16 bases between them. The germline gives CDR1 LNHDA, CDR2 SQIVND (reference sequence). This CDR3 has 15 amino acids. The CDR3 loop is CASRSELGGNEKLFF. The CDR3 DNA follows: TGTGCCAGTAGATCAGAGCTGGGGGGGAATGAAAAACTGTTTTTT. Together with reference TRBV19 and TRBJ1-4, the CDR3 gives the full variable domain: DGGITQSPKYLFRKEGQNVTLSCEQNLNHDAMYWYRQDPGQGLRLIYYSQIVNDFQKGDIAEGYSVSREKKESFPLTVTSAQKNPTAFYLCASRSELGGNEKLFFGSGTQLSVL.

This clone was seen once. This chain links TRBV27 with TRBJ1-2; D is perhaps TRBD1 (5 bases). V dropped 5 bases and J dropped 4 bases, with 20 bases sitting between them. CDR1 and CDR2 from the germline V gene are MNHEY and SMNVEV (reference sequence). The CDR3 covers 16 residues. The CDR3 is CASSPRGGIGGYGYTF. CDR3 DNA sequence: TGTGCCAGCAGTCCCCGGGGGGGAATTGGGGGCTATGGCTACACCTTC.

The chain is built from TRBV11-2 and TRBJ1-1; D may be TRBD1 (6 bases). The CDR3 runs to 14 residues. V was cut by 4 bases and J by 10 bases, with 19 bases left in between. Germline V lookup: CDR1 SGHAT, CDR2 FQNNGV. The CDR3 region is CASSSTWGGGGAFF. DNA for the CDR3: TGTGCCAGCAGCTCCACCTGGGGAGGGGGGGGAGCTTTCTTT.

The chain combines TRBV12-3 or TRBV12-4 with TRBJ2-7, with TRBD1 as a possible D gene (6 bases). Trimming left V 3 bases short and J 2 bases short, with 8 bases between. The CDR3 loop spans 13 amino acids. CDR3 nucleotide sequence: TGTGCCAGCAGTTTCAGGGGTACCTACGAGCAGTACTTC. This gives the protein CASSFRGTYEQYF.

This clone has a single count. The chain recombines TRBV5-3 with TRBJ2-2; TRBD2 matches at 15 bases. TRBV5-3 is designated an ORF whose function remains uncertain. The CDR3 spans 17 residues. V lost 4 bases, J lost 6 bases, and 7 bases stayed unmatched. The CDR3 nucleotides read TGTGCCAGAAGCCCCGGGACTAGCGGGAGGTGGGCCGGGGAGCTGTTTTTT. It specifies CARSPGTSGRWAGELFF.